This paragraph reports one T cell receptor beta chain. The antigen is not known. Investigators took 9.5 to 10 milliliters of peripheral blood from every donor. The sample comes from a study of blood T cells in healthy people across ages. V lost 6 bases to trimming and J lost 5 bases; unmatched junction nucleotides: 9. The CDR3 length is 16 residues. Germline values: CDR1 LGHNT, CDR2 FRNRAP. Sample-barcoded 5' priming and a J-beta primer mix drove a second PCR of about 6 to 12 cycles. Each TCR beta cDNA got a 12-nucleotide random molecular identifier. TCRdb independently ran MiXCR on the 5' RACE reads; one entry per CDR3 protein. The sample consists of 1.5 million to 2 million distinct CDR3 sequences, over 25% of them appearing once. General study results and limits: Correlation between TCR beta diversity and naive T cell percentage was strong.

The sequencing input was blood. The sequence was collected from a young woman in good health. This chain uses TRBV12-5 with TRBJ1-5, with 11 positions matching TRBD1. CDR3 sequence reads: CASGLGTGGHDQPQHF. CDR3 DNA sequence: TGTGCTAGTGGACTCGGGACAGGGGGTCATGATCAGCCCCAGCATTTT.